This TCR beta chain was captured in a study of CD8 T cells in ankylosing spondylitis. Overall study findings and caveats: Ankylosing spondylitis blood appeared to carry a characteristic TCR beta motif of roughly 8 highly homologous variants. In ankylosing spondylitis patients, matched synovial fluid reportedly showed significant enrichment of disease-linked clones. Within peripheral blood, clones linked to disease were CD8+ and relatively rare.

A word on this clonotype: The target antigen is unknown.

This CDR3 spans 14 amino acids. With 5 bases removed from V and 9 bases from J, the gap between germline ends came to 17 bases. The germline V gene has CDR1 MNHEY and CDR2 SMNVEV (reference sequence). A quantitative 5'-RACE method, one with molecular barcodes, was used to make TCR beta libraries. One entry per CDR3 protein results from TCRdb running MiXCR on the 5' RACE reads. The sample lists 270,000 or so distinct CDR3 sequences; more than 15% were seen once. The receptor was derived from a male donor with ankylosing spondylitis or in good health (not recorded which). The rearrangement joins TRBV27 to TRBJ1-5; weak D call: TRBD1 (5 bases). Specimen: blood, either unsorted or a sorted T cell fraction (not recorded which). The CDR3 protein is CASSPGTSGWPQHF. In nucleotides, the CDR3 is TGTGCCAGCAGTCCCGGGACCTCCGGGTGGCCCCAGCATTTT.